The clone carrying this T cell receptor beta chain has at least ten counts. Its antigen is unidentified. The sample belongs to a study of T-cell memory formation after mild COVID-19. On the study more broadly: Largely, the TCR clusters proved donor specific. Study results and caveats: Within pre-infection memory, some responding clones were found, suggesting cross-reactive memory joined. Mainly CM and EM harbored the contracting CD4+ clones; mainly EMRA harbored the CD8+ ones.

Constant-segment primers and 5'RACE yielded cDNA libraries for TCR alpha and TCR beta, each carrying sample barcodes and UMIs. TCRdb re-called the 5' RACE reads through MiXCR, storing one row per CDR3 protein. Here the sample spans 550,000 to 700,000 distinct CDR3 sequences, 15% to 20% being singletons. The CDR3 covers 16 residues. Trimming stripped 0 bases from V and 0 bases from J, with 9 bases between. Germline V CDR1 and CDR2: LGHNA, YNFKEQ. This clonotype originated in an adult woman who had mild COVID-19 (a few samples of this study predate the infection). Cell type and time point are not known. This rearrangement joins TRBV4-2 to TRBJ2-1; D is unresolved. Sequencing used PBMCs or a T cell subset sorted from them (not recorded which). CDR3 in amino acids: CASSQDGGSSYNEQFF. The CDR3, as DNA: TGTGCCAGCAGCCAAGACGGCGGTAGCTCCTACAATGAGCAGTTCTTC.